This T cell receptor beta chain was sequenced during a study of OX40 agonist ivuxolimab in advanced cancers. For the study in its entirety: Ivuxolimab was an agonistic, fully human IgG2 monoclonal antibody directed against OX40 (CD134), a costimulatory receptor. Patients were allowed to have had prior anti-PD-1, anti-PD-L1 or anti-CTLA-4 therapy, and approximately 39% of the dose-escalation patients had been treated with checkpoint inhibitors. In the dose-escalation cohort, more than 75% of patients were male, and the mean age was approximately 55 years, with a range of 23 to 79. Partial responses occurred in three dose-escalation patients: two with cutaneous melanoma and one with hepatocellular carcinoma. Peripheral TCRbeta sequencing aimed to test whether ivuxolimab altered TCR sequence diversity and caused clonal T-cell expansion. Intravenous ivuxolimab was administered to patients every 2 weeks at six dose levels: 0.01, 0.1, 0.3, 1.5, 3 and 10 mg/kg. The paper covers the monotherapy dose-escalation part of the phase I ivuxolimab trial, which included N of about 50 patients. Of the approximately 50 patients in dose escalation, about 20 had hepatocellular carcinoma, approximately 15 had melanoma, 9 had renal cell carcinoma and 9 had head and neck cancer. Here is what the overall study found, with its caveats: After ivuxolimab, CD8+ T cells had more expanded clones than CD4+ T cells on average. Clonal expansion of both CD4+ and CD8+ blood T cells was observed from baseline to week 6 at doses 0.1 to 3.0 mg/kg. In partial responders in the 0.1-3.0 mg/kg groups, normalized peripheral clonal expansion was found to be among the lowest, especially among CD8+ T cells. Low levels of normalized T-cell clonal expansion were also seen in some patients who did not respond. The antigen specificity of the peripheral T cells that underwent clonal expansion was not determined.

With respect to this clone: Its recognized antigen is unknown. Per-base quality was not reported, and no clone a single base away is much larger than it.

The trial excluded patients who had a history of autoimmune disease or who were on systemic immunosuppression. Peripheral blood for TCR sequencing was drawn from every dose cohort at baseline, at cycle 4 day 1 and at cycle 7 day 1. Samples came from an open-label, multicenter, first-in-human phase I dose-escalation trial of ivuxolimab. Adults with locally advanced or metastatic head and neck squamous cell, hepatocellular, melanoma or renal cell carcinoma were enrolled in the trial. CD4+ and CD8+ T cells were sorted separately from peripheral blood before TCR sequencing. To sequence the TCRbeta CDR3 region, genomic DNA was isolated from the sorted cells. TCRbeta CDR3 regions were sequenced using the immunoSEQ Assay. What TCRdb holds here is the immuneACCESS table cut down to in-frame rearrangements. Part of the clones is not present; checked against another copy, under half of the missing clones reflect an unresolved V gene, and the others are unexplained. The sample has 98,000 or so clones on record, about 88% of them singletons. About 0.3% of the sample is taken by the ten largest.

Trimming costs V 5 bases and J 4 bases, and their ends lie 14 bases apart. The CDR3 measures 14 amino acids from cysteine to phenylalanine. Only the CDR3 part of the read is kept: 42 bases, read in frame from the first base. CDR1 and CDR2 (SGHVS, FQNEAQ) derive from the germline V gene. The sequence was collected from an adult with an advanced solid tumor such as melanoma, head and neck, liver or kidney cancer. The chain joins TRBV7-8 to TRBJ1-1; the D gene is perhaps TRBD1, from 6 matching bases. Here the sequenced sample was CD4+ or CD8+ T cells sorted from blood, taken in a trial of the OX40 agonist ivuxolimab. The DNA is TGTGCCAGCAGCCTCGGGGGGGCCCGCACTGAAGCTTTCTTT. It translates as CASSLGGARTEAFF.